Below are 3 T cell receptor beta chains sequenced from a single sample in a study of blood T cells in healthy people across ages. The second PCR ran 7 to 11 cycles with a sample-barcoded 5' primer and J-beta primers. TCRdb re-called the 5' RACE reads through MiXCR, storing one row per CDR3 protein. Of 1.4 million or so distinct CDR3 sequences listed, about 42% are singletons. The source material was blood. Receptors were obtained from a woman under 30 in good health.

In nucleotides, the CDR3 is TGTGCCAGCAGTCCCCGTGGTGACTCCTACGAGCAGTACTTC. Protein: CASSPRGDSYEQYF. The rearrangement joins TRBV2 to TRBJ2-7; D is ambiguous. This CDR3 comprises 14 residues. Trimming pared 5 bases from V and 0 bases from J, leaving 11 bases between. Germline assignment: CDR1 SNHLY and CDR2 FYNNEI.

About this clonotype: A junction end diverges from the germline sequence, so it may reflect a read error. The chain carries TRBV4-1 and TRBJ1-1, with a weak D call TRBD1 (5 bases). CDR1 is MGHRA, CDR2 YSYEKL, per germline. The length of the CDR3 is 14 residues. The CDR3, as DNA: TGCGCCAGCAGCCATGGGGGAATGAACACTGAAGTTTTCTTT. Translation gives CASSHGGMNTEVFF.

V is TRBV4-3 and J is TRBJ2-1; D is tentatively TRBD1 or TRBD2 (5 bases each). This CDR3 spans 17 amino acids. The V gene lost 3 bases and the J gene lost 2 bases, with 17 bases spanning the gap. Looked up from germline, CDR1 is LGHNA and CDR2 is YSLEER. The DNA of the CDR3 is TGCGCCAGCAGCCACCCTCGGGGCGAGGGGCCCTACAATGAGCAGTTCTTC. Protein product: CASSHPRGEGPYNEQFF.